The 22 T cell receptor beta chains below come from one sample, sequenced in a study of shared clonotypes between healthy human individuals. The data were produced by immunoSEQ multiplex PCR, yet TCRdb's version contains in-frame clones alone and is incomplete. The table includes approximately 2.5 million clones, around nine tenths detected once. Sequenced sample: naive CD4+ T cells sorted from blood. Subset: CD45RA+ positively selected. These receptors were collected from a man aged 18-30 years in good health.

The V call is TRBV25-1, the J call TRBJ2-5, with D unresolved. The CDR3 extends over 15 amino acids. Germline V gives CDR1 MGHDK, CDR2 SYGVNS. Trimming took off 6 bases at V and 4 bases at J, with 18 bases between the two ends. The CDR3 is CASSPPLTLGETQYF. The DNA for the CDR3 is TGTGCCAGCAGCCCCCCTTTGACTCTGGGAGAGACCCAGTACTTC.

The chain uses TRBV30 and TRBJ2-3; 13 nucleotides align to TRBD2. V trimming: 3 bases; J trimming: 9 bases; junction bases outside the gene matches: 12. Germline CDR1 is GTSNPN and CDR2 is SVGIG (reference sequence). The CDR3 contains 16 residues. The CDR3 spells CAWSIDTSGRARTQYF. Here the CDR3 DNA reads TGTGCCTGGAGCATCGACACTAGCGGGAGGGCCCGCACGCAGTATTTT.

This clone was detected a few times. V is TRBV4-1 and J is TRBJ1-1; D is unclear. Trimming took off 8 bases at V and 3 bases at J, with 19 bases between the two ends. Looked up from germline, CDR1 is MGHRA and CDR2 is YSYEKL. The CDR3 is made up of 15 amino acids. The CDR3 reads CASLLNPFSDTEAFF. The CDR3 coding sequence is TGCGCCAGCCTTCTAAACCCCTTCTCGGACACTGAAGCTTTCTTT.

CDR3 DNA: TGTGCCAGCAGCGAGGAGGGGGTAACAGCTTTCTTT. Encoded protein: CASSEEGVTAFF. The chain has TRBV6-6 and TRBJ1-1; possible D gene TRBD1, 6 bases. This CDR3 spans 12 amino acids. V was cut by 6 bases and J by 10 bases, with 15 bases left in between. CDR1 is MNHNY and CDR2 is SVGAGI in the germline V gene (reference sequence).

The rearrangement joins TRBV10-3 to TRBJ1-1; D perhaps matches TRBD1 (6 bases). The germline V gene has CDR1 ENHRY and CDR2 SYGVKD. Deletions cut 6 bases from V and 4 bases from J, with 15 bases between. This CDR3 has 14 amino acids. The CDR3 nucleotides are TGTGCCATCAGCCCCGAACAGGGCGGCACTGAAGCTTTCTTT. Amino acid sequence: CAISPEQGGTEAFF.

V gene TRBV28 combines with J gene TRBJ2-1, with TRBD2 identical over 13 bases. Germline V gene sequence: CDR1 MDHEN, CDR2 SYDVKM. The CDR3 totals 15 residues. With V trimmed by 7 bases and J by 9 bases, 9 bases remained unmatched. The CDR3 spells CASNPTSGGAVEQFF. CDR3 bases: TGTGCCAGCAATCCCACTAGCGGGGGGGCCGTTGAGCAGTTCTTC.

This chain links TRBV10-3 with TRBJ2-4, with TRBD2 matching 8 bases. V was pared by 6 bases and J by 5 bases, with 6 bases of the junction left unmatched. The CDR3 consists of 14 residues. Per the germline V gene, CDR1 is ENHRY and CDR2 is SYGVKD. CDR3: CAIRAAGAENIQYF. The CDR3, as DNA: TGTGCCATCAGAGCAGCGGGAGCGGAAAACATTCAGTACTTC.

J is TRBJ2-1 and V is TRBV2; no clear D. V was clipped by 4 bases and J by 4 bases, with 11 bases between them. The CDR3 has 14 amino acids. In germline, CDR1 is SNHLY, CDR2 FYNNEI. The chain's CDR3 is CASSGRSTYNEQFF. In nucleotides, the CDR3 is TGTGCCAGCAGTGGCCGCAGCACTTACAATGAGCAGTTCTTC.

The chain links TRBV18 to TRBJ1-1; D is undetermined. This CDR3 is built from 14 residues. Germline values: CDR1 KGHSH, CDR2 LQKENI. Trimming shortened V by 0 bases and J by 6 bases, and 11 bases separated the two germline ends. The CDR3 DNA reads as TGTGCCAGCTCACCACCGATGGGGTTCTCTGAAGCTTTCTTT. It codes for CASSPPMGFSEAFF.

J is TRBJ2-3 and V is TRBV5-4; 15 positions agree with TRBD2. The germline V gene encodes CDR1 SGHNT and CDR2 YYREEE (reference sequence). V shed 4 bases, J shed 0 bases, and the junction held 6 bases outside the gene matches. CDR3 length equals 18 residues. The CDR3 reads CASSIGLAGGYSTDTQYF. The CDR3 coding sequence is TGTGCCAGCAGCATCGGACTAGCGGGAGGGTATAGCACAGATACGCAGTATTTT.

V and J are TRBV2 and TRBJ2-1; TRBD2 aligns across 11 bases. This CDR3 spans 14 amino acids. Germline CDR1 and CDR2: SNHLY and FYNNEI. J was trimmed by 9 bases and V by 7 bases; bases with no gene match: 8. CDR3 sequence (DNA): TGTGCCAGCATCAATGCCGGGACTAGCGGTGAGCAGTTCTTC. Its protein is CASINAGTSGEQFF.

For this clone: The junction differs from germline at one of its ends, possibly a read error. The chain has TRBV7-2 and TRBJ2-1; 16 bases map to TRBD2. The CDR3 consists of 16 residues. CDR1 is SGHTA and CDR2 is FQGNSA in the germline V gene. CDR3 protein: CASSLSAGTSGGAGIF. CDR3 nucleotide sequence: TGTGCCAGCAGCTTATCGGCCGGGACTAGCGGGGGGGCCGGGATCTTC.

CDR3 sequence (DNA): TGTGCCAGCACTCCCAACCGGGACAGCGCTTACGAGCAGTACTTC. Amino acids: CASTPNRDSAYEQYF. V gene TRBV4-2 combines with J gene TRBJ2-5; 7 nucleotides match TRBD1. Gene TRBJ2-7 matches the end of the DNA better, so the J call may be wrong. CDR3 length: 15 amino acids. From germline, CDR1 is LGHNA and CDR2 YNFKEQ.

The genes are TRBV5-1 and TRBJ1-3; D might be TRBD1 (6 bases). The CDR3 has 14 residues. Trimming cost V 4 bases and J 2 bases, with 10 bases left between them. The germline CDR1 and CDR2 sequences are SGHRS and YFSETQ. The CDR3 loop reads CASSQGNPGNTIYF. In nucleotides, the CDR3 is TGCGCCAGCAGCCAGGGGAACCCTGGAAACACCATATATTTT.

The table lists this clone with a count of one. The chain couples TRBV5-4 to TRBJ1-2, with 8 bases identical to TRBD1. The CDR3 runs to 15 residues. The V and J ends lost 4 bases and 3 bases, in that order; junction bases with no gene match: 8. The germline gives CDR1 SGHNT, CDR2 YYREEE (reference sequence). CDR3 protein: CASSRGAGGDYGYTF. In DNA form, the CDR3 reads TGTGCCAGCAGCCGGGGGGCAGGGGGCGACTATGGCTACACCTTC. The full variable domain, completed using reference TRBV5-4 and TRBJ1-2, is ETGVTQSPTHLIKTRGQQVTLRCSSQSGHNTVSWYQQALGQGPQFIFQYYREEENGRGNFPPRFSGLQFPNYSSELNVNALELDDSALYLCASSRGAGGDYGYTFGSGTRLTVV.

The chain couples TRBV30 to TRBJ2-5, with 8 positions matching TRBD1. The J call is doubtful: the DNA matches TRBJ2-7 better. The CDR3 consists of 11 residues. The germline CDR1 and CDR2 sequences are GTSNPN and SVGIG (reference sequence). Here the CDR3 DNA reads TGTGCCTGGTCCACAGGGGGCGAGCAGTACTTC. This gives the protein CAWSTGGEQYF.

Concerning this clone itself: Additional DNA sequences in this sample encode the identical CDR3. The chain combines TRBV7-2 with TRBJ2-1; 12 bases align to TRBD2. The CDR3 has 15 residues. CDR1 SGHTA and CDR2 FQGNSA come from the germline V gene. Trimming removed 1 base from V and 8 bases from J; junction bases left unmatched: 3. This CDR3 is CASSLELAGGYEQFF. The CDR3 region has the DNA TGTGCCAGCAGCTTAGAACTAGCGGGAGGCTATGAGCAGTTCTTC.

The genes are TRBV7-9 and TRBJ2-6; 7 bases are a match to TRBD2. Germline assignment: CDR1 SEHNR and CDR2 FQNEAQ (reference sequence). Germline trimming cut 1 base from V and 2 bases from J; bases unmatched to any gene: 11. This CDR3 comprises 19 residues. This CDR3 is CASSLVGSGGGTGANVLTF. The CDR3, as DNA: TGTGCCAGCAGCTTAGTGGGTTCGGGGGGTGGAACTGGGGCCAACGTCCTGACTTTC.

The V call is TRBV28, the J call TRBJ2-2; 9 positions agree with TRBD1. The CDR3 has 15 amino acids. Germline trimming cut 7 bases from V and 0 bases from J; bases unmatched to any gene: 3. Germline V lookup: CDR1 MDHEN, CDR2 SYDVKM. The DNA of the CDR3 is TGTGCCAGCACGGGACAGGGAACGAACACCGGGGAGCTGTTTTTT. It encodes CASTGQGTNTGELFF.

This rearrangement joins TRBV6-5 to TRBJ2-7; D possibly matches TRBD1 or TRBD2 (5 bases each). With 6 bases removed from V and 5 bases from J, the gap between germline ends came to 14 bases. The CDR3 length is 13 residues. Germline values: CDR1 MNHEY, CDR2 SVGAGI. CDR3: CASSPPGTNEQYF. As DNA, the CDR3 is TGTGCCAGCAGCCCGCCAGGGACCAACGAGCAGTACTTC.

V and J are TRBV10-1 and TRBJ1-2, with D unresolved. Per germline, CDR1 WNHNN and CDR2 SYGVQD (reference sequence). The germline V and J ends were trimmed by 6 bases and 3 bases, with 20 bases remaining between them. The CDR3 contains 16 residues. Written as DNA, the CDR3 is TGCGCCAGCAGAACGCCCCCCGAAGGCGGGTACTATGGCTACACCTTC. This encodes CASRTPPEGGYYGYTF.

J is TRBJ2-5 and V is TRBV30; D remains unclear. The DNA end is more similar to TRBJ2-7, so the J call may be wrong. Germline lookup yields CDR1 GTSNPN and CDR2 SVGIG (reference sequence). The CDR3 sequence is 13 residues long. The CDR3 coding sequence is TGTGCCTGGAGCCCAAGCGAGGCCTACGAGCAGTACTTC. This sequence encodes CAWSPSEAYEQYF.